This entry describes one T cell receptor beta chain. CDR1 and CDR2 (germline): SGHDN, FVKESK. V lost 3 bases and J 6 bases, leaving 9 bases between the germline ends. This CDR3 spans 13 amino acids. This specimen belongs to a study of cytomegalovirus exposure and HLA in healthy donors. About the study: The study's early data release held 80 million to 95 million unique TCRs from HLA-typed donors.

The study ran its PCR with 60 Vbeta and 13 Jbeta primers. TCRdb keeps only in-frame clones here, not all; method: immunoSEQ multiplex PCR. With around 140,000 clones in the sample, the ten largest clones hold about 1.6%. The sample was PBMCs. The J gene is TRBJ1-5, the V gene TRBV14, with a tentative D call TRBD1 (5 bases). The TCR originated in a woman aged 40 to 50 in good health and CMV-seronegative. CDR3 DNA sequence: TGTGCCAGCAGCCAGGGAAGGGGTCAGCCCCAGCATTTT. It yields the protein CASSQGRGQPQHF.